The 25 T cell receptor beta chains listed next were all sequenced from one sample in a study of blood T cell repertoires in COVID-19. The protocol was immunoSEQ multiplex PCR, while the TCRdb copy is restricted to in-frame clones and leaves out a portion. Of about 360,000 clones in the sample, around nine tenths are singletons; the top ten hold 2.5% to 3.5%. The source material was peripheral blood. These TCRs come from a human donor in a cohort sampled during active COVID-19.

The J gene is TRBJ1-2, the V gene TRBV9; 8 bases fit TRBD1. CDR3 length equals 13 residues. J gave up 8 bases and V 0 bases, and 3 bases lay outside the gene matches. The germline CDR1 and CDR2 sequences are SGDLS and YYNGEE. As DNA, the CDR3 is TGTGCCAGCAGCGTAGTGGACAGGGCGGGCTACACCTTC. It encodes CASSVVDRAGYTF.

V is TRBV11-2 and J is TRBJ1-2; tentatively, D is TRBD1 (6 bases). The CDR3 consists of 12 residues. Deletions cut 5 bases from V and 8 bases from J, with 12 bases between. The germline V gene has CDR1 SGHAT and CDR2 FQNNGV. CDR3 residues: CASSQWTEGYTF. DNA for the CDR3: TGTGCCAGCAGCCAATGGACAGAAGGCTACACCTTC.

The rearrangement links TRBV12-3 or TRBV12-4 to TRBJ1-5, with D possibly being TRBD1 (5 bases). Deletions cut 5 bases from V and 3 bases from J, with 8 bases between. This CDR3 is built from 13 residues. The CDR3 DNA is TGTGCCAGCAGTAAGGGGCCCAATCAGCCCCAGCATTTT. It codes for CASSKGPNQPQHF.

CDR3 residues: CASSSSGGLVSYF. The CDR3 region has the DNA TGTGCCAGCAGCTCTTCCGGGGGACTAGTTTCGTATTTT. The rearrangement links TRBV7-2 to TRBJ2-3; 8 positions agree with TRBD2. This CDR3 has 13 amino acids. J lost 14 bases, V lost 4 bases, and 11 bases had no gene match. Germline-derived CDR1 and CDR2 are SGHTA and FQGNSA.

Many counts were recorded for this clone. The chain employs TRBV11-3 and TRBJ2-3; 10 positions match TRBD2. The ends lost 5 bases at V and 4 bases at J; junction bases unmatched: 6. Germline CDR1 reads SGHNT; CDR2 reads YENEEA. The CDR3 is 15 residues long. Here the CDR3 DNA reads TGTGCCAGCAGCCCGGGGCTAGCGGGGGCAGATACGCAGTATTTT. Its protein is CASSPGLAGADTQYF. Combining the CDR3 with reference TRBV11-3 and TRBJ2-3 gives the whole variable domain EAGVVQSPRYKIIEKKQPVAFWCNPISGHNTLYWYLQNLGQGPELLIRYENEEAVDDSQLPKDRFSAERLKGVDSTLKIQPAELGDSAVYLCASSPGLAGADTQYFGPGTRLTVL.

The chain joins TRBV4-1 to TRBJ2-5, with D possibly matching TRBD2 (6 bases). The V gene's germline CDR1 is MGHRA and CDR2 YSYEKL. The ends were cut back, 2 bases at V and 5 bases at J, with 21 bases in the middle. This CDR3 region has 17 residues. The CDR3 reads CASSQNYRAGPRETQYF. The CDR3, as DNA: TGCGCCAGCAGCCAAAATTATCGAGCGGGCCCGAGGGAGACCCAGTACTTC.

The V and J genes are TRBV30 and TRBJ1-1; D unresolved. The germline gives CDR1 GTSNPN, CDR2 SVGIG (reference sequence). V lost 0 bases and J 6 bases, leaving 8 bases between the germline ends. This CDR3 comprises 12 residues. The CDR3 is CAWSVRSPEAFF. The CDR3 nucleotides are TGTGCCTGGAGTGTACGGAGTCCTGAAGCTTTCTTT.

This chain uses TRBV6-5 with TRBJ1-2; D unclear. This CDR3 has 14 amino acids. V was cut by 0 bases and J by 4 bases, with 9 bases left in between. Germline CDR1 is MNHEY and CDR2 is SVGAGI. CDR3 residues: CASSYSGRSYGYTF. CDR3 DNA sequence: TGTGCCAGCAGTTACTCCGGGAGATCCTATGGCTACACCTTC.

The chain couples TRBV28 to TRBJ2-1, with D maybe TRBD1 (6 bases). V was shortened by 1 base and J by 8 bases, with 9 bases between the two germline ends. From germline, CDR1 is MDHEN and CDR2 SYDVKM. This CDR3 has 13 amino acids. The CDR3 reads CASSLSGGDEQFF. The CDR3 nucleotides read TGTGCCAGCAGTTTATCTGGGGGCGATGAGCAGTTCTTC.

The rearrangement uses TRBV7-8 and TRBJ2-7; possibly TRBD1 for D (5 bases). Germline-derived CDR1 and CDR2 are SGHVS and FQNEAQ. This CDR3 region has 15 residues. V was shortened by 3 bases and J by 0 bases, with 12 bases between the two germline ends. CDR3 region: CASSFKQGSSYEQYF. CDR3 coding DNA: TGTGCCAGCAGCTTCAAGCAGGGCTCCTCCTACGAGCAGTACTTC.

J is TRBJ1-2 and V is TRBV27, with TRBD1 identical over 8 bases. The germline gives CDR1 MNHEY, CDR2 SMNVEV (reference sequence). The CDR3 is 16 amino acids. The trim removed 0 bases at V and 5 bases at J, leaving 8 bases unmatched. The CDR3 DNA is TGTGCCAGCAGTTTATCGGGGCAGGGGGCTGGATATGGCTACACCTTC. Translation gives CASSLSGQGAGYGYTF.

The genes are TRBV10-3 and TRBJ2-1, with a possible D match to TRBD2 (5 bases). V was clipped by 4 bases and J by 3 bases, with 7 bases between them. In germline, CDR1 is ENHRY, CDR2 SYGVKD. This CDR3 comprises 13 residues. This CDR3 reads CAISGTDYNEQFF. The CDR3 coding sequence is TGTGCCATCAGTGGGACTGACTACAATGAGCAGTTCTTC.

This chain links TRBV23-1 with TRBJ2-3; the D gene is possibly TRBD1 (5 bases). TRBV23-1 is an open reading frame whose function is uncertain. CDR3 size: 17 residues. V shed 0 bases and J shed 3 bases, with 16 bases lying between them. CDR3 nucleotide sequence: TGCGCCAGCAGTCAATCATGGGAAGGGGTTAGGACAGATACGCAGTATTTT. This codes for CASSQSWEGVRTDTQYF.

This chain joins TRBV27 and TRBJ1-2, with 10 bases matching TRBD1. V shed 6 bases and J 6 bases; nucleotides not matched to a gene: 7. The CDR3 length is 14 residues. The germline CDR1 and CDR2 sequences are MNHEY and SMNVEV (reference sequence). In DNA form, the CDR3 reads TGTGCCAGCAGCCCGACAGGGGGCGTGGATGGCTACACCTTC. Translation gives CASSPTGGVDGYTF.

V is TRBV5-1 and J is TRBJ2-7; 7 bases map to TRBD1. CDR3 length equals 15 residues. The ends lost 4 bases at V and 0 bases at J; junction bases unmatched: 7. Per germline, CDR1 SGHRS and CDR2 YFSETQ. The CDR3 DNA sequence: TGCGCCAGCAGCCAAGGACAGGATAGCTCCTACGAGCAGTACTTC. This encodes CASSQGQDSSYEQYF. The entire variable domain, with the rest obtained from reference TRBV5-1 and TRBJ2-7, is as follows: KAGVTQTPRYLIKTRGQQVTLSCSPISGHRSVSWYQQTPGQGLQFLFEYFSETQRNKGNFPGRFSGRQFSNSRSEMNVSTLELGDSALYLCASSQGQDSSYEQYFGPGTRLTVT.

The V gene is TRBV19, the J gene TRBJ2-1; tentatively, D is TRBD1 (6 bases). The CDR3 consists of 15 residues. V shed 1 base and J shed 3 bases, with 10 bases lying between them. CDR1 and CDR2 (germline): LNHDA, SQIVND (reference sequence). The CDR3 region is CASSIGGGVYNEQFF. The CDR3, as DNA: TGTGCCAGTAGTATAGGTGGGGGCGTCTACAATGAGCAGTTCTTC.

Regarding this clone: An end of the junction differs from the germline gene, which may be a read error. The chain links TRBV2 to TRBJ2-7; D might be TRBD2 (6 bases). This CDR3 spans 12 amino acids. CDR1 and CDR2 from the germline V gene are SNHLY and FYNNEI. The CDR3 reads CASSSRGIQENF. The CDR3 region has the DNA TGTGCCAGCAGCTCACGCGGGATCCAGGAGAACTTC. Drawing the rest from reference TRBV2 and TRBJ2-7, the complete variable domain is EPEVTQTPSHQVTQMGQEVILRCVPISNHLYFYWYRQILGQKVEFLVSFYNNEISEKSEIFDDQFSVERPDGSNFTLKIRSTKLEDSAMYFCASSSRGIQENFGPGTRLTVT.

This chain's CDR3 is CASSSTSGRLGGEQYF. The CDR3 nucleotides read TGTGCCAGCAGCTCGACTAGCGGGAGATTGGGGGGGGAGCAGTACTTC. The chain has TRBV3-1 (or the pseudogene TRBV3-2) and TRBJ2-7; TRBD2 agrees at 12 bases. The CDR3 runs to 16 residues. Germline V gives CDR1 LGHDT, CDR2 YNNKEL (reference sequence). Trimming removed 5 bases from V and 7 bases from J; junction bases left unmatched: 12.

The genes are TRBV14 and TRBJ2-3; D perhaps matches TRBD2 (5 bases). Trimming stripped 2 bases from V and 2 bases from J, with 11 bases between. The CDR3 loop spans 15 amino acids. The germline gives CDR1 SGHDN, CDR2 FVKESK. In DNA form, the CDR3 reads TGTGCCAGCAGCCAACTTCGGACTCCCACAGATACGCAGTATTTT. This gives the protein CASSQLRTPTDTQYF.

The chain has TRBV28 and TRBJ1-2; 7 nucleotides line up with TRBD1. The V gene end was trimmed by 8 bases and the J gene end by 5 bases; junction bases not matched to a gene: 17. CDR1 and CDR2 (germline): MDHEN, SYDVKM. The CDR3 is 16 residues long. CDR3 in amino acids: CASGSQGEPFGYGYTF. The CDR3 coding sequence is TGTGCCAGCGGGTCCCAGGGGGAACCCTTTGGGTATGGCTACACCTTC.

The rearrangement joins TRBV11-3 to TRBJ2-3; D is possibly TRBD2 (5 bases). Trimming took 4 bases from V and 2 from J, leaving 7 bases between them. Germline V gives CDR1 SGHNT, CDR2 YENEEA. This CDR3 contains 13 residues. The CDR3 bases are TGTGCCAGCAGCTCCGGGGTCACAGATACGCAGTATTTT. This translates into CASSSGVTDTQYF.

The J gene is TRBJ1-5, the V gene TRBV28; possible D gene TRBD1, 5 bases. CDR1 and CDR2 (germline): MDHEN, SYDVKM. The CDR3 runs 13 residues. V shed 6 bases and J shed 4 bases, with 10 bases lying between them. DNA for the CDR3: TGTGCCAGCAGCCGCGGGGCTAATCAGCCCCAGCATTTT. It yields the protein CASSRGANQPQHF.

V and J are TRBV12-3 or TRBV12-4 and TRBJ1-2, with D maybe TRBD1 (5 bases). The V end was cut by 4 bases, the J end by 1 base, with 7 bases between. This CDR3 comprises 13 residues. The CDR3 sequence: CASSSTDNYGYTF. The CDR3 nucleotides are TGTGCCAGCAGTTCGACAGATAACTATGGCTACACCTTC.

The chain is built from TRBV28 and TRBJ2-4; 8 bases fit TRBD2. V dropped 6 bases and J dropped 1; count of bases not matched to a gene: 8. Germline V gives CDR1 MDHEN, CDR2 SYDVKM. The CDR3 length is 16 residues. CDR3 DNA sequence: TGTGCCAGCAGACCCAGCGGGAGCGCGGCCAAAAACATTCAGTACTTC. It encodes CASRPSGSAAKNIQYF.

The V and J genes are TRBV24-1 and TRBJ2-3, with 7 bases that match TRBD2. The CDR3 contains 15 residues. Unmatched junction bases numbered 11, after V lost 4 bases and J lost 8 bases. The germline CDR1 and CDR2 sequences are KGHDR and SFDVKD. DNA for the CDR3: TGTGCCACCAGTGACGCTGCTATTGCGGGGGTTACGCAGTATTTT. Translation: CATSDAAIAGVTQYF.